This T cell receptor beta chain comes out of a study of somatic mutations in cytotoxic T cells in rheumatoid arthritis (dated 2017 in TCRdb). General notes on the study: Before any treatment started and right after they were diagnosed, patients gave peripheral blood samples (about 27 ml EDTA). A FACSAria II or Sony SH800 was used to flow-sort some V beta antibody-stained T-cell populations at nearly 100% purity, and TCRB sequencing was also done on sorted V beta1+ cells. In newly diagnosed rheumatoid arthritis without treatment, the study examined if expanded CD8+ T-cell clones harbor somatic mutations, relying on TCRB deep sequencing to characterize clonality. TCRB deep sequencing was performed for roughly 66 rheumatoid arthritis patients and approximately 20 healthy controls. Patient and control groups had essentially identical median ages. General conclusions and limits of the study: No adjustment for multiple comparisons was made for the slight TRBV07 underrepresentation in patients. CD8+ T-cell clonality did not differ significantly between rheumatoid arthritis patients and age-matched healthy controls. In patients, CD8+ clonality rose with age (Spearman r ~ 0.47), which was not the case in healthy controls. In about an eighth of the roughly 65 patients the largest CD8+ clone exceeded 20% of CD8+ cells, and several identical CD8+ TCRB sequences were shared between blood and synovial fluid. It was unknown which antigens the expanded CD8+ clones targeted, and their absence from virus-specific databases did not exclude viral specificity.

Genomic DNA underwent TCRB CDR3 sequencing using the immunoSEQ assay. The authors processed their data as follows. When patient CD8+ clones exceeding 1% were checked against published virus-specific TCRB sequences, only a few matched. Analyses were restricted to productive TCRB rearrangements. A clone was defined by a unique TCRB CDR3 sequence, and clonality was computed as a productive clonality index based on Shannon entropy. Repertoire overlap for a pair of samples was computed from each clone's template counts relative to total templates per sample. Flow cytometry-measured V-gene usage correlated with V-gene usage from TCRB sequencing, with a Spearman r of around 0.6. In its TCRdb copy, this immuneACCESS table keeps in-frame sequences only and misses some clones. Where compared with another copy, unresolved V genes explain less than half of these, and the others have no known cause. V and J calls and clone size are copied from that table; D and trimming were computed from the DNA. The table for this sample lists more than 11,000 clones; roughly 70% of them were counted only once. Of the sample, 25% to 30% is held by the ten largest clones.

Positive magnetic bead selection on an AutoMACS was used to isolate CD4+ and CD8+ cells, with flow cytometry used to check purity. After a first flow cytometry screen using a TCR V beta antibody panel, clonal expansions were characterized through TCRB deep sequencing of sorted CD8+ fractions. Peripheral blood mononuclear cells were isolated by Ficoll-Paque PLUS density gradient separation. DNA was extracted from CD4-enriched, CD8-enriched or PBMC samples with Nucleospin Tissue or Tissue XS kits and quantified with a Qubit 2.0 fluorometer. The CDR3, cysteine through phenylalanine, is 15 amino acids long. CDR3 DNA is the only sequence kept; it has 45 bases, read in frame from the first base. The germline V gene (reference sequence) specifies SGHKS as CDR1 and YYEKEE as CDR2. V loses 4 bases at its end and J loses 6 bases; junction bases beyond the gene matches: 6. Turning to this clone: Its binding antigen is unknown. No base quality information exists; no much larger clone differs at one position.

Sequencing was carried out using CD8+ T cells sorted from blood. The sequence was obtained from an adult with rheumatoid arthritis. The sequence is built from TRBV5-5 and TRBJ1-5; 11 central bases correspond to TRBD1. The base sequence is TGTGCCAGCAGCAGGGACAGGGGGGAAGGTCAGCCCCAGCATTTT. Its protein is CASSRDRGEGQPQHF.